These 30 T cell receptor beta chains were sequenced from one sample in a study of OX40 agonist ivuxolimab in advanced cancers. Method: immunoSEQ multiplex PCR; TCRdb's copy keeps in-frame clones and lacks some. The repertoire holds roughly 89,000 clones, about 87% seen once, with 6.5% to 9% in the top ten. This material consisted of CD4+ or CD8+ T cells sorted from blood, taken in a trial of the OX40 agonist ivuxolimab. The receptors originated from an adult with an advanced solid tumor such as melanoma, head and neck, liver or kidney cancer.

This sequence joins TRBV7-4 and TRBJ2-1, with a possible D match to TRBD2 (6 bases). The CDR3 sequence is 18 residues long. Germline V CDR1 and CDR2: SGHVT, SQSDAQ. V was shortened by 3 bases and J by 0 bases, with 18 bases between the two germline ends. As DNA, the CDR3 is TGTGCCAGCAGCTTTCCTACATCTCGGGGGAGCTCCTACAATGAGCAGTTCTTC. Translating it yields CASSFPTSRGSSYNEQFF.

This clone was detected many times. The J gene is TRBJ1-2, the V gene TRBV14, with D hard to call. V was clipped by 6 bases and J by 5 bases, with 10 bases between them. There are 12 residues in the CDR3. Germline loops: CDR1 SGHDN, CDR2 FVKESK. CDR3 coding DNA: TGTGCCAGCAGTCGAGACCTTTATGGCTACACCTTC. It translates to CASSRDLYGYTF. The full variable domain, its missing parts supplied by reference TRBV14 and TRBJ1-2, is EAGVTQFPSHSVIEKGQTVTLRCDPISGHDNLYWYRRVMGKEIKFLLHFVKESKQDESGMPNNRFLAERTGGTYSTLKVQPAELEDSGVYFCASSRDLYGYTFGSGTRLTVV.

This clone was detected ten times or more. The chain uses TRBV7-6 and TRBJ2-5; D remains ambiguous. Germline V gene lookup returns CDR1 SGHVS and CDR2 FNYEAQ. V was clipped by 5 bases and J by 11 bases, with 12 bases between them. The CDR3 is 11 amino acids. CDR3: CASSDGFFQYF. CDR3 nucleotide sequence: TGTGCCAGCAGCGACGGATTCTTTCAGTACTTC.

The V and J genes are TRBV6-5 and TRBJ1-6; a possible D gene is TRBD1 (6 bases). CDR1 and CDR2 from the germline V gene are MNHEY and SVGAGI. The V end was cut by 8 bases, the J end by 0 bases, with 14 bases between. CDR3 length: 16 amino acids. CDR3 region: CASCLDRSSYNSPLHF. Here the CDR3 DNA reads TGTGCCAGCTGTTTAGACAGGAGCTCCTATAATTCACCCCTCCACTTT.

The chain has TRBV27 and TRBJ2-5; TRBD2 matches at 16 bases. The end of the DNA fits TRBJ2-7 better, so the J call may be wrong. Per germline, CDR1 MNHEY and CDR2 SMNVEV (reference sequence). The length of the CDR3 is 16 residues. CDR3 nucleotide sequence: TGTGCCAGCAGGGGACTAGCGGGAGGGCCTGGGCACGAGCAGTACTTC. The encoded protein is CASRGLAGGPGHEQYF.

The rearrangement links TRBV15 to TRBJ2-1; TRBD2 aligns across 11 bases. Trimming cost V 5 bases and J 3 bases; bases outside gene matches: 3. Germline assignment: CDR1 LNHNV and CDR2 YYDKDF (reference sequence). The CDR3 contains 15 residues. The CDR3 spells CATSVSGRVYNEQFF. The CDR3 region has the DNA TGTGCCACCAGCGTTAGCGGGAGGGTCTACAATGAGCAGTTCTTC.

The rearrangement links TRBV23-1 to TRBJ2-7, with 11 bases matching TRBD1. TRBV23-1 is an ORF, and what it does is uncertain. J was trimmed by 0 bases and V by 4 bases; bases with no gene match: 8. This CDR3 is 17 amino acids long. CDR3 sequence: CASSPGQGVRISYEQYF. In DNA form, the CDR3 reads TGCGCCAGCAGTCCGGGACAGGGGGTACGCATCTCCTACGAGCAGTACTTC.

The V and J genes are TRBV4-1 and TRBJ2-7; 7 bases map to TRBD2. J was trimmed by 4 bases and V by 4 bases; bases with no gene match: 7. The CDR3 runs to 14 residues. The germline V gene has CDR1 MGHRA and CDR2 YSYEKL. The CDR3 sequence is CASSLVGGGYEQYF. CDR3 nucleotides: TGCGCCAGCAGCCTGGTGGGGGGAGGGTACGAGCAGTACTTC.

The rearrangement joins TRBV7-3 to TRBJ2-7, with 11 bases fitting TRBD2. The germline V gene encodes CDR1 SGHTA and CDR2 FQGTGA. The CDR3 runs to 15 residues. V trimming: 0 bases; J trimming: 5 bases; junction bases outside the gene matches: 3. CDR3 bases: TGTGCCAGCAGCTTAACCACTAGCGGGGGTGACGAGCAGTACTTC. It is translated as CASSLTTSGGDEQYF.

The sample holds one count of this clone. The rearrangement links TRBV7-2 to TRBJ2-1; no clear D. Germline CDR1 SGHTA, CDR2 FQGNSA. This CDR3 is 14 amino acids long. V gave up 6 bases and J gave up 6 bases, with 15 bases separating them. The CDR3 DNA sequence: TGTGCCAGCAGAAGGAGCGCACTGAGCAATGAGCAGTTCTTC. Amino acid sequence: CASRRSALSNEQFF.

This clone was recorded only once. The chain employs TRBV19 and TRBJ2-1; D is possibly TRBD2 (6 bases). V was cut by 1 base and J by 1 base, with 14 bases left in between. Germline loops: CDR1 LNHDA, CDR2 SQIVND (reference sequence). The CDR3 is made up of 17 amino acids. CDR3 nucleotide sequence: TGTGCCAGTAGTATAGCCCTCCAAGCGGGTTCCTACAATGAGCAGTTCTTC. Amino acids: CASSIALQAGSYNEQFF.

The rearrangement joins TRBV18 to TRBJ1-4; TRBD1 aligns across 7 bases. Germline V lookup: CDR1 KGHSH, CDR2 LQKENI. This CDR3 has 17 residues. With 1 base clipped from V and 7 bases from J, the junction kept 12 bases outside the gene matches. The CDR3 protein is CASSPRAKGARGEKLFF. For the CDR3, the DNA is TGTGCCAGCTCACCACGCGCGAAGGGGGCGCGGGGTGAAAAACTGTTTTTT.

The chain uses TRBV27 and TRBJ2-1, with TRBD2 identical over 10 bases. Germline values: CDR1 MNHEY, CDR2 SMNVEV (reference sequence). The CDR3 consists of 12 residues. V was pared by 6 bases and J by 12 bases, with 5 bases of the junction left unmatched. CDR3 sequence reads: CASRTSGKGQFF. In nucleotides, the CDR3 is TGTGCCAGCAGAACTAGCGGGAAGGGGCAGTTCTTC.

The genes are TRBV14 and TRBJ2-5; D is unclear. The closer fit of TRBJ2-7 to the DNA end suggests the J call may be wrong. Per germline, CDR1 SGHDN and CDR2 FVKESK. This CDR3 contains 13 residues. The CDR3 spells CASSSGLSYEQYF. CDR3 sequence (DNA): TGTGCCAGCAGCTCCGGGCTAAGCTACGAGCAGTACTTC.

This clone was detected only once. The CDR3 sequence: CASDRVGDTGELFF. For the CDR3, the DNA is TGTGCCAGTGACAGGGTCGGGGACACCGGGGAGCTGTTTTTT. J is TRBJ2-2 and V is TRBV19, with 7 bases fitting TRBD1. The CDR3 has 14 amino acids. V dropped 8 bases and J dropped 3; count of bases not matched to a gene: 6. Germline CDR1 LNHDA, CDR2 SQIVND (reference sequence).

The J gene is TRBJ2-7, the V gene TRBV7-3; a weak D match, TRBD1 (5 bases). V lost 2 bases to trimming and J lost 3 bases, with 20 bases between them. Germline CDR1 reads SGHTA; CDR2 reads FQGTGA. This CDR3 comprises 17 residues. The CDR3 nucleotides read TGTGCCAGCAGCTTAGGCGGTTACAGGACCCCCGACTACGAGCAGTACTTC. Protein: CASSLGGYRTPDYEQYF.

J is TRBJ2-7 and V is TRBV11-2; the D is unclear. Germline values: CDR1 SGHAT, CDR2 FQNNGV. The V end was cut by 1 base, the J end by 2 bases, with 9 bases between. CDR3 length: 14 residues. For the CDR3, the DNA is TGTGCCAGCAGCTTAGCGCAGGTACCCTACGAGCAGTACTTC. It translates to CASSLAQVPYEQYF.

The CDR3 DNA is TGTGCCTGGAGTCACAATTCTGGGGCCAACGTCCTGACTTTC. It specifies CAWSHNSGANVLTF. The rearrangement links TRBV30 to TRBJ2-6; no definite D call. The V end was cut by 2 bases, the J end by 1 base, with 6 bases between. The V gene's germline CDR1 is GTSNPN and CDR2 SVGIG (reference sequence). The CDR3 consists of 14 residues.

The V call is TRBV6-4, the J call TRBJ2-3; D is unresolved. Germline values: CDR1 MRHNA, CDR2 SNTAGT. V lost 3 bases, J lost 4 bases, and 5 bases lay in between. The CDR3 has 12 amino acids. Written as DNA, the CDR3 is TGTGCCAGCAGTGAAAGCGCAGATACGCAGTATTTT. This gives the protein CASSESADTQYF.

This clone has only a few counts. The chain carries TRBV30 and TRBJ1-1; D is possibly TRBD1 (5 bases). CDR3 length: 12 residues. Germline V gene lookup returns CDR1 GTSNPN and CDR2 SVGIG (reference sequence). Trimming removed 1 base at V and 3 bases at J, with 6 bases between. The chain's CDR3 is CAWSGGHTEAFF. The CDR3 nucleotides are TGTGCCTGGAGTGGGGGACACACTGAAGCTTTCTTT.

This chain links TRBV6-4 with TRBJ2-1; D is perhaps TRBD2 (6 bases). Germline V gene data show CDR1 as MRHNA and CDR2 as SNTAGT. Deletions cut 4 bases from V and 0 bases from J, with 16 bases between. This CDR3 is 17 amino acids long. CDR3 nucleotide sequence: TGTGCCAGCAGTGCACGGGTTCTGGGGGGCTCCTACAATGAGCAGTTCTTC. It specifies CASSARVLGGSYNEQFF.

The rearrangement joins TRBV7-9 to TRBJ2-5; tentatively, D is TRBD1 (6 bases). Gene TRBJ2-7 matches the end of the DNA better, so the J call may be wrong. Germline V CDR1 and CDR2: SEHNR, FQNEAQ (reference sequence). The CDR3 sequence is 11 residues long. The CDR3 bases are TGTGCCAGCAGCAAAGGGGGCGAGCAGTACTTC. It encodes CASSKGGEQYF.

The gene calls are TRBV6-1 and TRBJ1-2, with 7 bases aligning to TRBD1. Germline lookup yields CDR1 MNHNS and CDR2 SASEGT. J was trimmed by 2 bases and V by 6 bases; bases with no gene match: 3. CDR3 length: 13 residues. The CDR3 sequence: CASRPGQNYGYTF. The CDR3 DNA sequence: TGTGCCAGCAGGCCGGGACAGAACTATGGCTACACCTTC.

The chain carries TRBV19 and TRBJ1-4, with TRBD1 identical over 9 bases. V was pared by 6 bases and J by 6 bases, with 8 bases of the junction left unmatched. The V gene's germline CDR1 is LNHDA and CDR2 SQIVND (reference sequence). This CDR3 comprises 15 residues. In nucleotides, the CDR3 is TGTGCCAGTAGCCTCGGGACAGGGCGAGATGAAAAACTGTTTTTT. The encoded protein is CASSLGTGRDEKLFF.

The chain uses TRBV27 and TRBJ1-2; 7 positions match TRBD1. Trimming at V came to 5 bases and at J to 5 bases, leaving 11 bases not matched to a gene. Germline V gives CDR1 MNHEY, CDR2 SMNVEV (reference sequence). This CDR3 spans 15 amino acids. CDR3 protein: CASSPPDRLGYGYTF. The CDR3 DNA sequence: TGTGCCAGCAGTCCGCCGGACAGGTTAGGGTATGGCTACACCTTC.

The rearrangement uses TRBV7-8 and TRBJ1-1; D gene uncertain. The V gene's germline CDR1 is SGHVS and CDR2 FQNEAQ. CDR3 size: 14 residues. Trimming pared 2 bases from V and 0 bases from J, leaving 7 bases between. DNA for the CDR3: TGTGCCAGCAGCTTACTTACCATGAACACTGAAGCTTTCTTT. It translates to CASSLLTMNTEAFF.

The CDR3 loop reads CASSPLRTGANEQFF. The CDR3 coding sequence is TGTGCCAGCAGTCCCCTGCGGACAGGGGCCAATGAGCAGTTCTTC. The genes are TRBV6-5 and TRBJ2-1, with 9 bases matching TRBD1. This CDR3 region has 15 residues. The trim removed 5 bases at V and 6 bases at J, leaving 8 bases unmatched. Germline V lookup: CDR1 MNHEY, CDR2 SVGAGI.

V gene TRBV11-3 combines with J gene TRBJ2-1; 8 bases are shared with TRBD2. CDR1 and CDR2 (germline): SGHNT, YENEEA. J lost 2 bases, V lost 0 bases, and 0 bases had no gene match. The CDR3 loop spans 15 amino acids. CDR3 region: CASSLDSGTYNEQFF. As DNA, the CDR3 is TGTGCCAGCAGCTTAGATAGCGGGACCTACAATGAGCAGTTCTTC.

This chain connects TRBV6-1 to TRBJ2-1; 8 positions agree with TRBD2. Germline loops: CDR1 MNHNS, CDR2 SASEGT. Trimming removed 3 bases from V and 7 bases from J; junction bases left unmatched: 11. The CDR3 totals 16 residues. CDR3 in amino acids: CASSDEWSSGWNEQFF. CDR3 DNA sequence: TGTGCCAGCAGTGACGAGTGGTCTAGCGGGTGGAATGAGCAGTTCTTC.

This clone was recorded once. The chain carries TRBV7-9 and TRBJ2-1, with 8 bases lining up with TRBD1. CDR3 length: 13 residues. V was pared by 5 bases and J by 6 bases, with 3 bases of the junction left unmatched. CDR1 is SEHNR, CDR2 FQNEAQ, per germline (reference sequence). Written as DNA, the CDR3 is TGTGCCAGCAGCCCGACAGGGGTCAATGAGCAGTTCTTC. Its protein product is CASSPTGVNEQFF.